This T cell receptor (beta chain) was recorded in a study of breast tumors, draining lymph nodes, adjacent tissues (TCRdb year 2016). A note on the overall study: The study compared TCR beta repertoires across tumor, adjacent nontumor tissue and axillary lymph nodes from breast cancer patients. The study aimed to assess the relationships and possible T-cell exchange between tumor, surrounding tissue and draining lymph node repertoires in human breast cancer.

What the work shows at the level of the full study, not this receptor alone: A scenario in which most tumor T cells derive from the lymph node and then expand within tumor tissue was judged to be consistent with the data. Tumor and nontumor tissue repertoires were significantly more similar in luminal-like than in basal-like breast cancer. Tumors showed preferential V and J gene usage, and their T-cell repertoire diversity fell below that of lymph nodes yet above that of nontumor tissue. The conclusion that tumor T cells originate in lymph nodes was presented as consistent with a hypothesis rather than as directly demonstrated.

This clonotype was observed at least ten times. There is no known antigen for this receptor. No much larger clone is present one base from it, and per-base qualities are unavailable. Data came from an Illumina HiSeq 2000. TCR beta chain libraries were generated through multiplex PCR amplification. High-throughput sequencing was used to analyze the amplified TCR beta chain products. Using fastp trimming at Q25 and MiXCR clonotype assembly, TCRdb reanalyzed the public sequencing data and kept in-frame beta chains. Rows with one shared CDR3 protein collapse into an entry with the most common genes and DNA. A total of some 52,000 distinct CDR3 sequences appear in this sample, roughly 39% of them only once. Jointly, the top ten make up 8% to 11% of the sample. For this chain, trimming is 1 base at the V end and 4 bases at the J end, and the number of junction bases without a gene match is 10. The germline V gene sets CDR1 to LGHNA and CDR2 to YSLEER. The CDR3 contains 16 residues, cysteine and phenylalanine counted. Only CDR3 DNA remains: 48 bases, in frame from the first base.

This TCR was recovered from a female donor with breast cancer. Some clones in this sample may be carry-over from other donors' samples. Here the chain combines TRBV4-3 and TRBJ2-7, with TRBD2 matching 7 junction bases. The sequencing input was breast tumor tissue. The CDR3 amino acid sequence is: CASSQGIAGPEYEQYF. Read as DNA, the sequence is TGCGCCAGCAGCCAAGGGATAGCGGGCCCCGAATACGAGCAGTACTTC.